This record looks at one TCR beta chain sequence and its context. Its specificity is unknown. This record belongs to a study of cytomegalovirus exposure and HLA in healthy donors. Study at large: Roughly 80 million unique TCRs from HLA-typed donors made up an early data release. Falling in the Caucasian-associated ancestry cluster were 65% to 90% of approximately 400 genotyped donors.

13 Jbeta primers and 60 Vbeta primers were used for the PCR. The assay was immunoSEQ multiplex PCR, and TCRdb's table has in-frame clones only and misses some. The sample is made up of about 91,000 clones, and the top ten hold around 3.6% of it. Study-level findings and limits: Only CMV serostatus was available as immune exposure information.

CDR3 size: 15 residues. Germline CDR1 is MNHNY and CDR2 is SVGAGI (reference sequence). The trim removed 5 bases at V and 6 bases at J, leaving 10 bases unmatched. This chain uses TRBV6-6 with TRBJ1-3; 7 bases match TRBD1. The specimen was PBMCs. This receptor was obtained from a woman between 25 and 40 years old in good health and CMV-seronegative. The CDR3 protein is CASSRTPGQPNTIYF. The CDR3, as DNA: TGTGCCAGCAGTCGGACGCCGGGACAGCCAAACACCATATATTTT.